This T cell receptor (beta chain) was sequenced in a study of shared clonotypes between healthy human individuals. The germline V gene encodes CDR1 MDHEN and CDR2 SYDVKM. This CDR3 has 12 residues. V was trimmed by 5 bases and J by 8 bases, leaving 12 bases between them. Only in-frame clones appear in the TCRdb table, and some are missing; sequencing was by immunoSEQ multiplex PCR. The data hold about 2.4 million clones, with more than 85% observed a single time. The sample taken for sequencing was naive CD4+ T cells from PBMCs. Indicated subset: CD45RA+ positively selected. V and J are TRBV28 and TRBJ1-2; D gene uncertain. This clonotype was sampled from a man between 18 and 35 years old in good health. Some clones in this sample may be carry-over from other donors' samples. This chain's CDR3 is CASSEGSGGYTF. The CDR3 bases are TGTGCCAGCAGTGAGGGATCCGGAGGCTACACCTTC.